These 15 T cell receptor beta chains were all obtained from the same sample, sequenced in a study of cytomegalovirus exposure and HLA in healthy donors. The PCR made use of 60 Vbeta and 13 Jbeta primers. Here immunoSEQ multiplex PCR was the method, and the copy in TCRdb shows in-frame clones only, minus some. Seen here are more than 100,000 clones, about 76% observed once, and the top ten hold approximately 30%. The sequencing sample was made of PBMCs. All receptors come from a man between 60 and 70 years old in good health and CMV-seropositive.

The gene calls are TRBV5-1 and TRBJ2-7; TRBD2 matches 12 bases. Trimming at V came to 4 bases and at J to 7 bases, leaving 9 bases not matched to a gene. The CDR3 spans 15 residues. From germline, CDR1 is SGHRS and CDR2 YFSETQ. The CDR3 sequence is CASSTSGGPGGEQYF. CDR3 coding DNA: TGCGCCAGCAGCACTAGCGGGGGGCCGGGTGGAGAGCAGTACTTC.

The chain is built from TRBV27 and TRBJ2-2; D perhaps matches TRBD2 (6 bases). Germline V gene data show CDR1 as MNHEY and CDR2 as SMNVEV (reference sequence). Trimming stripped 10 bases from V and 7 bases from J, with 10 bases between. There are 11 residues in the CDR3. This CDR3 is CATEGGGELFF. Written as DNA, the CDR3 is TGTGCCACCGAGGGAGGCGGGGAGCTGTTTTTT.

The chain combines TRBV15 with TRBJ1-1; D remains ambiguous. The CDR3 spans 14 residues. Trimming shortened V by 1 base and J by 10 bases, and 16 bases separated the two germline ends. Per the germline V gene, CDR1 is LNHNV and CDR2 is YYDKDF (reference sequence). CDR3 amino acids: CATSRGGGNDGAFF. DNA of the CDR3: TGTGCCACCAGCAGAGGGGGAGGAAACGATGGAGCTTTCTTT.

The gene calls are TRBV18 and TRBJ1-2, with TRBD1 as a possible D gene (6 bases). The germline V and J ends were trimmed by 5 bases and 4 bases, with 17 bases remaining between them. The CDR3 loop spans 15 amino acids. Per germline, CDR1 KGHSH and CDR2 LQKENI. The CDR3 nucleotides read TGTGCCAGCTCAGCAGAGGACAGAGCTTTCTATGGCTACACCTTC. It encodes CASSAEDRAFYGYTF.

Details on this clone: Other DNA variants within this sample encode the same CDR3. This chain links TRBV9 with TRBJ1-5; D is perhaps TRBD1 (6 bases). The CDR3 is 13 residues long. V lost 2 bases and J 7 bases, leaving 10 bases between the germline ends. Looked up from germline, CDR1 is SGDLS and CDR2 is YYNGEE. This chain's CDR3 is CASSVTGSQPQHF. CDR3 sequence (DNA): TGTGCCAGCAGCGTTACAGGGAGCCAGCCCCAGCATTTT.

The J gene is TRBJ2-7, the V gene TRBV5-1, with 8 bases identical to TRBD1. Germline assignment: CDR1 SGHRS and CDR2 YFSETQ. This CDR3 contains 14 residues. Unmatched junction bases numbered 8, after V lost 7 bases and J lost 2 bases. The chain's CDR3 is CASRGQGGTYEQYF. In DNA form, the CDR3 reads TGCGCCAGCCGAGGACAGGGAGGAACCTACGAGCAGTACTTC.

The gene calls are TRBV2 and TRBJ2-7; maybe TRBD2 (6 bases). V dropped 6 bases and J dropped 6 bases, with 18 bases sitting between them. This CDR3 spans 14 amino acids. In germline, CDR1 is SNHLY, CDR2 FYNNEI. CDR3 in amino acids: CASRGGLILGEQYF. The CDR3 DNA reads TGTGCCAGCAGAGGTGGACTAATTTTAGGCGAGCAGTACTTC.

The V call is TRBV5-1, the J call TRBJ1-2; D is perhaps TRBD1 (6 bases). Trimming took 1 base from V and 7 from J, leaving 20 bases between them. The CDR3 totals 16 residues. Germline V gene data show CDR1 as SGHRS and CDR2 as YFSETQ. The CDR3 reads CASSLFGGQSRGGYTF. The CDR3 DNA is TGCGCCAGCAGCTTGTTCGGAGGACAGTCTAGGGGTGGCTACACCTTC.

There are a few counts of this clone. V usage is TRBV25-1 and J usage is TRBJ1-1; TRBD1 is a possible D gene (6 bases). The V end lost 2 bases, the J end lost 0 bases, and 7 bases lay between the germline ends. Germline V gene lookup returns CDR1 MGHDK and CDR2 SYGVNS. This CDR3 has 14 amino acids. The CDR3 sequence: CASSETGMNTEAFF. The CDR3 nucleotides are TGTGCCAGCAGTGAAACAGGGATGAACACTGAAGCTTTCTTT.

The chain uses TRBV2 and TRBJ1-2; the D gene is possibly TRBD1 (5 bases). Germline-derived CDR1 and CDR2 are SNHLY and FYNNEI. V lost 4 bases to trimming and J lost 1 base, with 10 bases between them. CDR3 size: 14 residues. In DNA form, the CDR3 reads TGTGCCAGCAGTGGGGGCGGGGTTAACTATGGCTACACCTTC. Protein: CASSGGGVNYGYTF.

V gene TRBV5-6 combines with J gene TRBJ2-3, with a possible D match to TRBD2 (5 bases). Trimming removed 0 bases at V and 3 bases at J, with 11 bases between. This CDR3 comprises 15 residues. Germline assignment: CDR1 SGHDT and CDR2 YYEEEE. In DNA, the CDR3 is TGTGCCAGCAGCTTGGCCGCCGGGGTAACAGATACGCAGTATTTT. This translates into CASSLAAGVTDTQYF.

The chain links TRBV7-2 to TRBJ2-1, with 8 bases fitting TRBD2. The CDR3 runs 17 residues. V shed 3 bases, J shed 1 base, and the junction held 8 bases outside the gene matches. CDR1 is SGHTA and CDR2 is FQGNSA in the germline V gene. The CDR3 nucleotides read TGTGCCAGCAGCTTTAGGTCCCGACTAGCGTCCTACAATGAGCAGTTCTTC. Protein product: CASSFRSRLASYNEQFF.

The J gene is TRBJ2-7, the V gene TRBV2; 10 nucleotides line up with TRBD1. The CDR3 consists of 15 residues. V was pared by 2 bases and J by 2 bases, with 3 bases of the junction left unmatched. Germline lookup yields CDR1 SNHLY and CDR2 FYNNEI. Here the CDR3 reads CASSERTGGTYEQYF. Written as DNA, the CDR3 is TGTGCCAGCAGTGAACGGACAGGGGGGACCTACGAGCAGTACTTC.

V usage is TRBV7-9 and J usage is TRBJ2-1, with a possible D match to TRBD1 (6 bases). Trimming pared 4 bases from V and 7 bases from J, leaving 26 bases between. The germline gives CDR1 SEHNR, CDR2 FQNEAQ (reference sequence). The CDR3 has 18 residues. As DNA, the CDR3 is TGTGCCAGCAGCTCGTCTAGGGCGGGTTGGGGGCGCGAAAATGAGCAGTTCTTC. It encodes CASSSSRAGWGRENEQFF.

About this clone itself: This specimen includes other DNA sequences encoding the same CDR3. V usage is TRBV19 and J usage is TRBJ1-5; TRBD1 aligns across 11 bases. V was pared by 5 bases and J by 4 bases, with 4 bases of the junction left unmatched. The germline CDR1 and CDR2 sequences are LNHDA and SQIVND (reference sequence). The CDR3 covers 15 residues. The CDR3 nucleotides are TGTGCCAGTAGTCCGGGACAGGGGGGGAATCAGCCCCAGCATTTT. It is translated as CASSPGQGGNQPQHF.